Listed here is a single T cell receptor beta chain. The same CDR3 can be traced to other DNA sequences in this sample. The data stem from a study of glioma-infiltrating T cells after dendritic cell vaccination. Isocitrate dehydrogenase mutation was absent in all glioblastoma patients. This table comes from immunoSEQ multiplex PCR, and its TCRdb copy is limited to in-frame clones, with some not included. This sample has about 64,000 clones, with around 83% found just once. The V gene's germline CDR1 is SGHTA and CDR2 FQGNSA. V shed 3 bases and J 6 bases; nucleotides not matched to a gene: 1. This CDR3 region has 14 residues.

This sample comprised blood, obtained before dendritic cell vaccination. The chain joins TRBV7-2 to TRBJ2-1, with 11 bases aligning to TRBD2. The source is a human donor with glioblastoma. CDR3 in amino acids: CASSFLAGGNEQFF. The CDR3 DNA is TGTGCCAGCAGCTTTCTAGCGGGGGGCAATGAGCAGTTCTTC. The full variable domain, completed using reference TRBV7-2 and TRBJ2-1, is GAGVSQSPSNKVTEKGKDVELRCDPISGHTALYWYRQSLGQGLEFLIYFQGNSAPDKSGLPSDRFSAERTGGSVSTLTIQRTQQEDSAVYLCASSFLAGGNEQFFGPGTRLTVL.